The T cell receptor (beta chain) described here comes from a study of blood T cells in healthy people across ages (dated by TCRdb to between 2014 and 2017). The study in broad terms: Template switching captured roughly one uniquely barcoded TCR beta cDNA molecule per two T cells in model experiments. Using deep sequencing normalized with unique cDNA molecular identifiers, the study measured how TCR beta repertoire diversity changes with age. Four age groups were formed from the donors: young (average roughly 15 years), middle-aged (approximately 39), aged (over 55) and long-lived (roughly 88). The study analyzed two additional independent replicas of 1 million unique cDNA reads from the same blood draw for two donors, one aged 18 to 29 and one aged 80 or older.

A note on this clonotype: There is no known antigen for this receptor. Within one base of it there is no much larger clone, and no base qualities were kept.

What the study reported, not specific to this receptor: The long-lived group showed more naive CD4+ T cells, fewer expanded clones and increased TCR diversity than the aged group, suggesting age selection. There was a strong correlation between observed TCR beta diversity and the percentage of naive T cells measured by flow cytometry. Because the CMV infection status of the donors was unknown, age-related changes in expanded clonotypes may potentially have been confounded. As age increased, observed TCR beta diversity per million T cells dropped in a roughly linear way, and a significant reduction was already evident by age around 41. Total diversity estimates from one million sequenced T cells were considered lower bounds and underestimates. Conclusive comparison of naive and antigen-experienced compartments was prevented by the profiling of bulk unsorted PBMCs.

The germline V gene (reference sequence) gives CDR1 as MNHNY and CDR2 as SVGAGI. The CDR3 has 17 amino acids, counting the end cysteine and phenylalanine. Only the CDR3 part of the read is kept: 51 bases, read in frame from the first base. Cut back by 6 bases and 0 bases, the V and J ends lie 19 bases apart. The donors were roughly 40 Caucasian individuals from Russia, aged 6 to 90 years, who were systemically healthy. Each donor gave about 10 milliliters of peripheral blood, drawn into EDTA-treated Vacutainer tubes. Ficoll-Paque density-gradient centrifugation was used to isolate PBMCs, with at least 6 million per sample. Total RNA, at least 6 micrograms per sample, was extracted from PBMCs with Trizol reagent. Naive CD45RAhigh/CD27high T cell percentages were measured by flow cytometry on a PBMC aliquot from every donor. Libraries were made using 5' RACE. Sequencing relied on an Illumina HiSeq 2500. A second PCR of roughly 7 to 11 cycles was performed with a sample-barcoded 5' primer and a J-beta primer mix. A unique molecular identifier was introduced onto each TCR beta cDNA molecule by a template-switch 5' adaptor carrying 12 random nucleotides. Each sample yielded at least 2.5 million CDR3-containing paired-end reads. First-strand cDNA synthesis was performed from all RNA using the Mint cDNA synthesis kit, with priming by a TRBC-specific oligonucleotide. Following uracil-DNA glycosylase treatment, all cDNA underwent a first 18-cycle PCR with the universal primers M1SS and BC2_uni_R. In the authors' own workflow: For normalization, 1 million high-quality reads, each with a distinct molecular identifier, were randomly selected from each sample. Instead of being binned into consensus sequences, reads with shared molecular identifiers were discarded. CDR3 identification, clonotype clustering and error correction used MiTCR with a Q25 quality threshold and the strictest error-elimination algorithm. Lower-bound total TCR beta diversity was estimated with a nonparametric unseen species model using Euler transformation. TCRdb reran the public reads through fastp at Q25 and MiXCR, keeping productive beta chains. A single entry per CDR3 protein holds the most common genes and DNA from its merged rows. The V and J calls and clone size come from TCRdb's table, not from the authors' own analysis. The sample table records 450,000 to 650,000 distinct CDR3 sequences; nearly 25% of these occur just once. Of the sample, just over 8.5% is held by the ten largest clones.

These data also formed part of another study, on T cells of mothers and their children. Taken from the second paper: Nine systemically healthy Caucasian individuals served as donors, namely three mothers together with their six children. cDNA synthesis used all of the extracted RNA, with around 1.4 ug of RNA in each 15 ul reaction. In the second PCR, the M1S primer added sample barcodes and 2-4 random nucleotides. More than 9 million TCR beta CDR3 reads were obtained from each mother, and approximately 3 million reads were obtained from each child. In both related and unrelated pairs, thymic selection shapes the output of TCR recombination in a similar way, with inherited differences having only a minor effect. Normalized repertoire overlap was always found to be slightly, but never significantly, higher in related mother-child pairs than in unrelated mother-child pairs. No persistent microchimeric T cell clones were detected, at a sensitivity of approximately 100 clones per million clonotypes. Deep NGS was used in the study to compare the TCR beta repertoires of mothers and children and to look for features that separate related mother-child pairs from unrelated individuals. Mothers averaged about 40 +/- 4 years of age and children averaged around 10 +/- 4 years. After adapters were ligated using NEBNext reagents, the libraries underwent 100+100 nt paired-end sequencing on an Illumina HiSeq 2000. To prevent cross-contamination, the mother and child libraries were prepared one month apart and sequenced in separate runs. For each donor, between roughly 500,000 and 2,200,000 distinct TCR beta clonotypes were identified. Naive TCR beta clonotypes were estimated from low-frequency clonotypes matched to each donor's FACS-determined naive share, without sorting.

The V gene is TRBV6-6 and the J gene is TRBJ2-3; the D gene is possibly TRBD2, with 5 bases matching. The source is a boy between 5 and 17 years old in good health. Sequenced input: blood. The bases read TGTGCCAGCAGCCGAGGAGGTTGGCGAGGCAGCACAGATACGCAGTATTTT. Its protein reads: CASSRGGWRGSTDTQYF.